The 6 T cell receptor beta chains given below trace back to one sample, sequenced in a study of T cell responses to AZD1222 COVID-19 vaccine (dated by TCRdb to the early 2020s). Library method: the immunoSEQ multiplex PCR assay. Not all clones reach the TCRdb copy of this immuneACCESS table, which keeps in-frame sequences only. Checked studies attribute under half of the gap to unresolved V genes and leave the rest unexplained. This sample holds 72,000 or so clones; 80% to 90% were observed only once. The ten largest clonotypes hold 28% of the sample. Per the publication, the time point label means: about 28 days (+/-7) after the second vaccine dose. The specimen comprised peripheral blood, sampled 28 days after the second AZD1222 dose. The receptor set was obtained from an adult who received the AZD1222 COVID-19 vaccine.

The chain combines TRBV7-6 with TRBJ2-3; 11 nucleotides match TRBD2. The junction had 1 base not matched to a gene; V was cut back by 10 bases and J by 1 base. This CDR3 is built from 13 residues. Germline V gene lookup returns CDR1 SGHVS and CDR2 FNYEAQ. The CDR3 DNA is TGTGCCATTAGCGGGAGGGGCACAGATACGCAGTATTTT. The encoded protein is CAISGRGTDTQYF. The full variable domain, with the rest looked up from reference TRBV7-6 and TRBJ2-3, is GAGVSQSPRYKVTKRGQDVALRCDPISGHVSLYWYRQALGQGPEFLTYFNYEAQQDKSGLPNDRFSAERPEGSISTLTIQRTEQRDSAMYRCAISGRGTDTQYFGPGTRLTVL.

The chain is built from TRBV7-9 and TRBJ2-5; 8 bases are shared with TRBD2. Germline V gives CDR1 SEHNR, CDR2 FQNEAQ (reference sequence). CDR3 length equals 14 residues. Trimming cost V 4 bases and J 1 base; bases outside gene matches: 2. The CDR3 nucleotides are TGTGCCAGCAGCTCACTAGCGGTCCAAGAGACCCAGTACTTC. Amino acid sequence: CASSSLAVQETQYF.

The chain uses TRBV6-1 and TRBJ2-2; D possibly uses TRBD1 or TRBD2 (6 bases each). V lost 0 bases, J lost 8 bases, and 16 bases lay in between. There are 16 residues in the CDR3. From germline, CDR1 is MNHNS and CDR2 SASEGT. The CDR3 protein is CASSEAPWGAYGELFF. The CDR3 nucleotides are TGTGCCAGCAGTGAAGCGCCGTGGGGGGCGTATGGGGAGCTGTTTTTT.

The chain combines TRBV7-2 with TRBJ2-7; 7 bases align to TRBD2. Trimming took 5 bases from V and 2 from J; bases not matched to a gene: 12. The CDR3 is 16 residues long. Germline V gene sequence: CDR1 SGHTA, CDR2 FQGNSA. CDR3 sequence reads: CASSPFPRRGTYEQYF. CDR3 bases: TGTGCCAGCAGCCCCTTCCCACGGCGGGGGACCTACGAGCAGTACTTC.

The DNA for the CDR3 is TGCGCCAGCAGCCAAGCTTCCGGGACGGGGACTTACGAGCAGTACTTC. Its protein is CASSQASGTGTYEQYF. The V and J genes are TRBV4-3 and TRBJ2-7; tentatively, D is TRBD2 (6 bases). The CDR3 has 16 residues. The germline gives CDR1 LGHNA, CDR2 YSLEER. V shed 1 base and J shed 4 bases, with 17 bases lying between them.

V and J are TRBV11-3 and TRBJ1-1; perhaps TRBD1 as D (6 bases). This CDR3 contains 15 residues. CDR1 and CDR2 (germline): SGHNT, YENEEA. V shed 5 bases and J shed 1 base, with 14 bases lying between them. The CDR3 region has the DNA TGTGCCAGCAGCGCCCGCAGGGGAGAGAACACTGAAGCTTTCTTT. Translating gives CASSARRGENTEAFF.